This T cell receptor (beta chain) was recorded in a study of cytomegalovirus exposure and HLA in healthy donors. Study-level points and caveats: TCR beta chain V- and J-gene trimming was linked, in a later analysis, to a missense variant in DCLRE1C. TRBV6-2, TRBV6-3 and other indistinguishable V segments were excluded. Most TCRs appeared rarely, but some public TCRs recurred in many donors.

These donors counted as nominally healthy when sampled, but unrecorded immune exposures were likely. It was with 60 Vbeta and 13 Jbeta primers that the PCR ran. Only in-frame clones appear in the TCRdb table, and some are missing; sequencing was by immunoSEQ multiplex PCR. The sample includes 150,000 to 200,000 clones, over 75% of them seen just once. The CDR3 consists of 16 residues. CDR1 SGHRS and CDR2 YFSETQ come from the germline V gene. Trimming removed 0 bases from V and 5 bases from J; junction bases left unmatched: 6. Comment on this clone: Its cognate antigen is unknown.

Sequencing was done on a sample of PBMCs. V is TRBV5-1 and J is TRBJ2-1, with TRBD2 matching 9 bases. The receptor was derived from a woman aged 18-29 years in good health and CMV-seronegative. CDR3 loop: CASSLEFLAGHNEQFF. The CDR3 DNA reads TGCGCCAGCAGCTTGGAGTTTCTAGCGGGGCACAATGAGCAGTTCTTC.